This T cell receptor beta chain was captured in a study of OX40 agonist ivuxolimab in advanced cancers. The wider study: Of mixed ages from about 20 to 80 and averaging about 65 years, the group was around 78% male. Study results and caveats: Both CD4+ and CD8+ T cell populations in blood had undergone clonal expansion by week 6 at 0.1 to 3.0 mg/kg.

This CDR3 comprises 15 residues. V lost 0 bases, J lost 3 bases, and 4 bases stayed unmatched. CDR1 is SGDLS and CDR2 is YYNGEE in the germline V gene. Here immunoSEQ multiplex PCR was the method, and the copy in TCRdb shows in-frame clones only, minus some. Among roughly 67,000 clones listed, 92% were seen once. Remarks on this clone: As yet, its antigen is unknown.

Material: CD4+ or CD8+ T cells sorted from blood, obtained in a trial of the OX40 agonist ivuxolimab. J is TRBJ2-7 and V is TRBV9; 9 positions match TRBD2. The receptor comes from an adult with an advanced solid tumor such as melanoma, head and neck, liver or kidney cancer. The CDR3 DNA reads as TGTGCCAGCAGCGTAGAGAGCGGGGGGTTCTACGAGCAGTACTTC. Protein: CASSVESGGFYEQYF.